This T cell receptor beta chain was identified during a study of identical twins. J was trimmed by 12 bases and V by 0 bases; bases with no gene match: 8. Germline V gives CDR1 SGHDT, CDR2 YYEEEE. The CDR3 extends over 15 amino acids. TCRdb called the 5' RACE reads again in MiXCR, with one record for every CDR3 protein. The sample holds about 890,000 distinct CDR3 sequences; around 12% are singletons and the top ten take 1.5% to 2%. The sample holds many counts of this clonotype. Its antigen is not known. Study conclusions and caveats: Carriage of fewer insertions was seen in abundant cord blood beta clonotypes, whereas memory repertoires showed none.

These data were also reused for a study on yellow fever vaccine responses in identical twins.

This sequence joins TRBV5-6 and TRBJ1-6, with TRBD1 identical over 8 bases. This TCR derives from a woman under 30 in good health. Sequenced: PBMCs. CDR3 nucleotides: TGTGCCAGCAGCTTGGGGAGCAGCAGGGGGCGACCCCTCCACTTT. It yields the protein CASSLGSSRGRPLHF.